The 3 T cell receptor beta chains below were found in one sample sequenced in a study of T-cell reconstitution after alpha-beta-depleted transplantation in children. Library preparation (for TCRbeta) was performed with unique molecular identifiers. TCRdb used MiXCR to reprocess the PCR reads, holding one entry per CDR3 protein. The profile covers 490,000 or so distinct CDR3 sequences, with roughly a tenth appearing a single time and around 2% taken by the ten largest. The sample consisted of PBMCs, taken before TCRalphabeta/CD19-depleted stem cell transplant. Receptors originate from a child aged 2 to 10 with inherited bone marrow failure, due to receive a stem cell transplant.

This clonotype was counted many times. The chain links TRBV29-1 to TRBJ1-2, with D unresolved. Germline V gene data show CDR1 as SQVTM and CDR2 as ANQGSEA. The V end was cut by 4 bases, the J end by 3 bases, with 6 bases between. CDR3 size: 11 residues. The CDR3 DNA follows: TGCAGCGTTGTGGGTTACTATGGCTACACCTTC. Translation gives CSVVGYYGYTF.

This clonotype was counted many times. The chain's CDR3 is CASSPPPGTSGTGELFF. The CDR3 DNA follows: TGTGCCAGCAGCCCACCGCCAGGGACTAGCGGGACCGGGGAGCTGTTTTTT. V is TRBV5-6 and J is TRBJ2-2; the match to TRBD2 covers 12 bases. Germline V lookup: CDR1 SGHDT, CDR2 YYEEEE. Unmatched junction bases numbered 9, after V lost 4 bases and J lost 5 bases. The length of the CDR3 is 17 residues.

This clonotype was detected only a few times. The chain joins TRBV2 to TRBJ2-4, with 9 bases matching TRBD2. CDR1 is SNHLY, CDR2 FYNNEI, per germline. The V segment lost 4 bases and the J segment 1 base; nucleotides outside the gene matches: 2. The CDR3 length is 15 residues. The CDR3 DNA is TGTGCCAGCAGTGTTAGCGGGAGTGCCAAAAACATTCAGTACTTC. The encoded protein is CASSVSGSAKNIQYF.